This TCR beta chain was captured by sequencing in a study of memory CD4+ T cells and cytomegalovirus serostatus. Single viable CD3+CD4+CD8-CD45RO+ cells were sorted as the memory CD4+ T cells. This CDR3 has 16 residues. V was pared by 7 bases and J by 8 bases, with 26 bases between. Per the germline V gene, CDR1 is SQVTM and CDR2 is ANQGSEA. Clones were read by immunoSEQ multiplex PCR, and TCRdb kept only the in-frame ones, dropping some. The table shows tens of thousands of clones, with roughly 85% occurring only once. The sequence was collected from an adult in good health and CMV-seronegative. Some clones in this sample may be carry-over from other donors' samples. The chain couples TRBV29-1 to TRBJ1-4, with D hard to call. Sequenced input: memory CD4+ T cells from blood. The CDR3 nucleotides read TGCAGCGCCCGGGTCAGTGCCTCCCAGGTTGGCGAAAAACTGTTTTTT. Its protein is CSARVSASQVGEKLFF.